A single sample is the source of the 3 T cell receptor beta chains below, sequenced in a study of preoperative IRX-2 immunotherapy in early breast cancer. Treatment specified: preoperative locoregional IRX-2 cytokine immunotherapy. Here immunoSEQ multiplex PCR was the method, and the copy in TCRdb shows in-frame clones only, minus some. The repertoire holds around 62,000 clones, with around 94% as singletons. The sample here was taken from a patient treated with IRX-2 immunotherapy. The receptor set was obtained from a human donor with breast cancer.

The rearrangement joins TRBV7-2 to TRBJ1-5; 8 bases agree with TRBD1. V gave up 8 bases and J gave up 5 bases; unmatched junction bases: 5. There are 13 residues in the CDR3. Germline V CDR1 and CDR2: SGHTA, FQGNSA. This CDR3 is CASRGTGDQPQHF. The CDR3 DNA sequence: TGTGCCAGCCGCGGGACAGGAGATCAGCCCCAGCATTTT.

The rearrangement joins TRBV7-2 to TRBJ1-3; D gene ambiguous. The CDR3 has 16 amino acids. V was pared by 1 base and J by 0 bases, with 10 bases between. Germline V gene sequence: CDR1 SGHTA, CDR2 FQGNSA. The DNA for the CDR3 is TGTGCCAGCAGCTTAGTCGCCAGGTTCTCTGGAAACACCATATATTTT. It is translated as CASSLVARFSGNTIYF.

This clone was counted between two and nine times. CDR3: CASSNGGTFYGYTF. DNA for the CDR3: TGTGCCAGCAGTAATGGTGGCACCTTCTATGGCTACACCTTC. The gene calls are TRBV2 and TRBJ1-2; D is uncertain. The ends were cut back, 5 bases at V and 4 bases at J, with 14 bases in the middle. Germline values: CDR1 SNHLY, CDR2 FYNNEI. The CDR3 sequence is 14 residues long.